This T cell receptor (beta chain) is from a study of cytomegalovirus exposure and HLA in healthy donors. This PCR relied on a set of 60 Vbeta primers and 13 Jbeta primers. Using immunoSEQ multiplex PCR, the repertoire was profiled, and TCRdb retains in-frame clones only, with some absent. The data contain about 130,000 clones, around 82% of them singletons. In its sample, this clone was seen once. Germline CDR1 SGDLS, CDR2 YYNGEE. The CDR3 is 13 amino acids. J gave up 3 bases and V 5 bases, and 2 bases lay outside the gene matches. The genes are TRBV9 and TRBJ2-3; 8 nucleotides agree with TRBD1. Source material: PBMCs. This sequence originates from a man aged 45-60 years in good health and CMV-seronegative. The CDR3 coding sequence is TGTGCCAGCAGTACAGGGGGGACAGATACGCAGTATTTT. Translating gives CASSTGGTDTQYF.